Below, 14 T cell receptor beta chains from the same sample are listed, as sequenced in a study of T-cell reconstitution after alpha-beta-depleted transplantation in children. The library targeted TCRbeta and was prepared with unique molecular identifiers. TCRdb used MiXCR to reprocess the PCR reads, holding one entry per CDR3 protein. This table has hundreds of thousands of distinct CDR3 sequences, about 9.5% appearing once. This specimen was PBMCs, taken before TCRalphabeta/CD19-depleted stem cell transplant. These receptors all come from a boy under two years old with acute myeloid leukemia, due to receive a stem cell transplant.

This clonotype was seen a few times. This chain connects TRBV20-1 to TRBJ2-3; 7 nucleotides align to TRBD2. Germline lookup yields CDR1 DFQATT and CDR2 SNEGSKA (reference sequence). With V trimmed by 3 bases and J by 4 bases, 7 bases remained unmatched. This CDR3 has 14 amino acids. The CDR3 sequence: CSASRAGVADTQYF. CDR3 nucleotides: TGCAGTGCTAGCCGGGCGGGGGTTGCAGATACGCAGTATTTT.

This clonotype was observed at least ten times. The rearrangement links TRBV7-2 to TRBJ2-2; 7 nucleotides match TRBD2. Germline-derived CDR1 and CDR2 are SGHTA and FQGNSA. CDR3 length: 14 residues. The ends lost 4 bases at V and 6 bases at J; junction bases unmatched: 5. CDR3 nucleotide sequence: TGTGCCAGCAGCTCTTTCCGGGGGGCCGGGGAGCTGTTTTTT. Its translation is CASSSFRGAGELFF.

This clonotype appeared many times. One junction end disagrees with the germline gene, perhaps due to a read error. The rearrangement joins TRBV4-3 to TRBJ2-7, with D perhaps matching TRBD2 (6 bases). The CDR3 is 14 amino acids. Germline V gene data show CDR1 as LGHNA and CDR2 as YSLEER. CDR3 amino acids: CASSQEAGSYEQYF. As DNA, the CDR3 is TGTGCCAGCAGCCAGGAGGCGGGATCCTACGAGCAGTACTTC.

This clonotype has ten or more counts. Here the CDR3 reads CASMFGGEQYF. CDR3 coding DNA: TGTGCCAGCATGTTTGGAGGGGAGCAGTACTTC. The chain uses TRBV7-9 and TRBJ2-7, with D perhaps TRBD2 (6 bases). V was pared by 7 bases and J by 7 bases, with 11 bases between. The CDR3 is 11 residues long. Germline-derived CDR1 and CDR2 are SEHNR and FQNEAQ (reference sequence).

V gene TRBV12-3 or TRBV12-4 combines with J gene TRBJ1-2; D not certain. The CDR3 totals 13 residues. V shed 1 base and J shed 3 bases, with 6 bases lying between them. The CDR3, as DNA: TGTGCCAGCAGTTTAGAGGCGCACTATGGCTACACCTTC. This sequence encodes CASSLEAHYGYTF.

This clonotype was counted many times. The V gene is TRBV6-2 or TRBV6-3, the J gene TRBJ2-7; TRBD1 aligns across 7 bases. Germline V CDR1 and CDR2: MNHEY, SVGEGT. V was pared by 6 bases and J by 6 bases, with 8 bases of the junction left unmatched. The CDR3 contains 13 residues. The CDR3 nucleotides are TGTGCCAGCAGGAGACAGGGATTCCTCGAGCAGTACTTC. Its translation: CASRRQGFLEQYF.

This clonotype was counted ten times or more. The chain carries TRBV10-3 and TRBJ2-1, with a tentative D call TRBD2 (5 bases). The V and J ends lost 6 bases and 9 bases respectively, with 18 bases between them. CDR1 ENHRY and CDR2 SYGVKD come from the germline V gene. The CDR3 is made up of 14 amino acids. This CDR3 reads CAIRTTNGPTEQFF. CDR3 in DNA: TGTGCCATCAGGACTACGAACGGTCCGACTGAGCAGTTCTTC.

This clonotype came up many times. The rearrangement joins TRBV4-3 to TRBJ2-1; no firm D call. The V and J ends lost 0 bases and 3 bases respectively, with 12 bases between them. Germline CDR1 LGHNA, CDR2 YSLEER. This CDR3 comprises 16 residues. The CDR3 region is CASSQDGQVDYNEQFF. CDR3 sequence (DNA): TGCGCCAGCAGCCAAGATGGGCAGGTCGACTACAATGAGCAGTTCTTC.

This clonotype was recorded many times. DNA of the CDR3: TGTGCCAGCAGCCAGGACCCGGAGGCCGGGGAGCTGTTTTTT. Translating it yields CASSQDPEAGELFF. The chain recombines TRBV3-1 with TRBJ2-2, with a weak D call TRBD2 (5 bases). The CDR3 has 14 amino acids. Germline CDR1 reads LGHDT; CDR2 reads YNNKEL (reference sequence). Trimming pared 3 bases from V and 6 bases from J, leaving 11 bases between. Together with reference TRBV3-1 and TRBJ2-2, the CDR3 gives the full variable domain: DTAVSQTPKYLVTQMGNDKSIKCEQNLGHDTMYWYKQDSKKFLKIMFSYNNKELIINETVPNRFSPKSPDKAHLNLHINSLELGDSAVYFCASSQDPEAGELFFGEGSRLTVL.

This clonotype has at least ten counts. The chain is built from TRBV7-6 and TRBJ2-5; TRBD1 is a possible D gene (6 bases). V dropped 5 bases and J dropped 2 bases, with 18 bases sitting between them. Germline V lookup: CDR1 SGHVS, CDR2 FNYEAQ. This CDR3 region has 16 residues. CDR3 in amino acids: CASSIGEGGPQETQYF. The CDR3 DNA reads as TGTGCCAGCAGCATAGGGGAAGGGGGACCGCAAGAGACCCAGTACTTC.

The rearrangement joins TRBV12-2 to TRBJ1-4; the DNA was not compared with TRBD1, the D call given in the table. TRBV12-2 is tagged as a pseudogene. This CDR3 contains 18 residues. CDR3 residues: CASRLASHLPGLNEKLFF. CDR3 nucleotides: TGTGCAAGTCGCTTAGCGAGCCACCTTCCGGGCCTTAATGAAAAACTGTTTTTT.

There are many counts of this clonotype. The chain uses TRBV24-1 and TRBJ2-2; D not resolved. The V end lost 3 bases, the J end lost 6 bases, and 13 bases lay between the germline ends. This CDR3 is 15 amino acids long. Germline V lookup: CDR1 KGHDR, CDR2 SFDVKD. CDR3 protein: CATSDPVGGPGELFF. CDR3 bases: TGTGCCACCAGTGATCCGGTCGGCGGCCCCGGGGAGCTGTTTTTT.

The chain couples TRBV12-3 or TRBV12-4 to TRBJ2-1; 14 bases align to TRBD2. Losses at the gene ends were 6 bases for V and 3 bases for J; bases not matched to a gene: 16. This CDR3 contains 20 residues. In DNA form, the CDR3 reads TGTGCCAGCAGGTCAGGGGGAGCCCGACTAGCGGGAGGGGTCTACAATGAGCAGTTCTTC. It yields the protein CASRSGGARLAGGVYNEQFF.

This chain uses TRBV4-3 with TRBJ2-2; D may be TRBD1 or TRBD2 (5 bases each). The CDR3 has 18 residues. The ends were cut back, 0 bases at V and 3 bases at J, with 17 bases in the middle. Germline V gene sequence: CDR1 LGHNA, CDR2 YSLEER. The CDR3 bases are TGCGCCAGCAGCCAAGATTCCCCTTTGGGGGAGCACACCGGGGAGCTGTTTTTT. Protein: CASSQDSPLGEHTGELFF.